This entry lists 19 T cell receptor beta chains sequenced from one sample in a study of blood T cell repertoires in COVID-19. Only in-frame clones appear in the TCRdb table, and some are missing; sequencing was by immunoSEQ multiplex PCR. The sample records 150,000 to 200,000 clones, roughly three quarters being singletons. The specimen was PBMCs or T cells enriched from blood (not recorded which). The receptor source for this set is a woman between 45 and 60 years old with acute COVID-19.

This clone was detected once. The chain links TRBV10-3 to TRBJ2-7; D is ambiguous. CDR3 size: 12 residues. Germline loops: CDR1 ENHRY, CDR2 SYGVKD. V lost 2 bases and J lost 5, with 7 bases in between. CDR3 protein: CAISEARDEQYV. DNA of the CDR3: TGTGCCATCAGTGAGGCGAGAGACGAGCAGTACGTC.

The CDR3 sequence is CASSLGTGRTGELFF. CDR3 DNA: TGTGCCAGCAGCCTGGGGACAGGGCGGACCGGGGAGCTGTTTTTT. This sequence joins TRBV7-9 and TRBJ2-2, with 9 positions matching TRBD1. The CDR3 is 15 amino acids. V shed 5 bases, J shed 5 bases, and the junction held 6 bases outside the gene matches. Per germline, CDR1 SEHNR and CDR2 FQNEAQ (reference sequence).

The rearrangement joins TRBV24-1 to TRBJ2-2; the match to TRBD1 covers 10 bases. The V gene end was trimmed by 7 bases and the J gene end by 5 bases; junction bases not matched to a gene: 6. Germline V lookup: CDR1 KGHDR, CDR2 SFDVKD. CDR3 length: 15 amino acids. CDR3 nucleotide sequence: TGTGCCACCAGGACGGACAGGGGGGAAACCGGGGAGCTGTTTTTT. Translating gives CATRTDRGETGELFF.

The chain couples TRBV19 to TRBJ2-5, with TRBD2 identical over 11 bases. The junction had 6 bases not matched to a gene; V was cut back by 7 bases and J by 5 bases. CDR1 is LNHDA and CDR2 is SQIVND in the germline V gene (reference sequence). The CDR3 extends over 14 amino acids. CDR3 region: CASKKTSGVETQYF. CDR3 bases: TGTGCCAGTAAGAAGACTAGCGGGGTGGAGACCCAGTACTTC.

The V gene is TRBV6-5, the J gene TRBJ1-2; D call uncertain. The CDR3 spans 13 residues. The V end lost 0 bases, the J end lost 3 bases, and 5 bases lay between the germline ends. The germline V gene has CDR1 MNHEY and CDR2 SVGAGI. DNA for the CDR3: TGTGCCAGCAGTTACTCAGCCTACTATGGCTACACCTTC. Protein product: CASSYSAYYGYTF.

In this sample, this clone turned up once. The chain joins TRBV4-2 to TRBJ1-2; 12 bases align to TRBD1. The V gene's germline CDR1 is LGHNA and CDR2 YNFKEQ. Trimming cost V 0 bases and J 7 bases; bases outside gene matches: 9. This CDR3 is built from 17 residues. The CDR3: CASSQDGTGQGATGYTF. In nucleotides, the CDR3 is TGTGCCAGCAGCCAAGACGGGACGGGACAGGGGGCCACTGGCTACACCTTC.

In nucleotides, the CDR3 is TGTGCCAGCAGTCACGGGGGGATTAATGAAAAACTGTTTTTT. This codes for CASSHGGINEKLFF. The chain couples TRBV6-5 to TRBJ1-4; maybe TRBD1 (5 bases). Germline V gives CDR1 MNHEY, CDR2 SVGAGI. CDR3 length equals 14 residues. The V end lost 5 bases, the J end lost 4 bases, and 11 bases lay between the germline ends.

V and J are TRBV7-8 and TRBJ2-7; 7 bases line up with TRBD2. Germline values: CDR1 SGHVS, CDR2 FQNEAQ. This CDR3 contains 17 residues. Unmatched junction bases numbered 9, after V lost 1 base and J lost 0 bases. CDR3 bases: TGTGCCAGCAGCTTAGGGGCTAGCGGCGAGAGCTCCTACGAGCAGTACGTC. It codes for CASSLGASGESSYEQYV.

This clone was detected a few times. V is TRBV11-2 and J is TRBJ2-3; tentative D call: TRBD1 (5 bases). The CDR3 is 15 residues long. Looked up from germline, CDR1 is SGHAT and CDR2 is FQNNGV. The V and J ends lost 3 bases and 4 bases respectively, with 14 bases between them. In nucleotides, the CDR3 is TGTGCCAGCAGCTTCAGGCAGGGCTTGGCAGATACGCAGTATTTT. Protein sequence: CASSFRQGLADTQYF.

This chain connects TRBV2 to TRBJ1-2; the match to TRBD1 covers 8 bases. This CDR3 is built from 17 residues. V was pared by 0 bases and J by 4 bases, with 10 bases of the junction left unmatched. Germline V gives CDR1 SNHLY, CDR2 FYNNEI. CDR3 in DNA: TGTGCCAGCAGTGAAGCAACTAGAGGACAGGGAATCTATGGCTACACCTTC. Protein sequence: CASSEATRGQGIYGYTF.

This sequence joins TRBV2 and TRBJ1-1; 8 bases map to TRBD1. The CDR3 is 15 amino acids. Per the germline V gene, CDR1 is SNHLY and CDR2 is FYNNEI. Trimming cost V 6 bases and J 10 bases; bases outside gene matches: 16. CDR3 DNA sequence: TGTGCCAGCAGGCCCCTACGAGGGACCAGGGGGCTAGCTTTCTTT. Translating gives CASRPLRGTRGLAFF.

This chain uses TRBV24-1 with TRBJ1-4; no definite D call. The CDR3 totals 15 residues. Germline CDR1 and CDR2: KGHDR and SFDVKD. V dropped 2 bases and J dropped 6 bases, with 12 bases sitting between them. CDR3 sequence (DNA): TGTGCCACCAGTGATTCCTTGGGTGGAGATGAAAAACTGTTTTTT. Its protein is CATSDSLGGDEKLFF.

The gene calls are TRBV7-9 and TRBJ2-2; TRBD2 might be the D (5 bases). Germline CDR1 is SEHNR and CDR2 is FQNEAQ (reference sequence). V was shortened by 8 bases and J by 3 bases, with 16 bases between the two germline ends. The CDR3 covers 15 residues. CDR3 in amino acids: CASQNQAADTGELFF. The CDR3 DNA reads TGTGCCAGCCAAAACCAAGCGGCTGACACCGGGGAGCTGTTTTTT.

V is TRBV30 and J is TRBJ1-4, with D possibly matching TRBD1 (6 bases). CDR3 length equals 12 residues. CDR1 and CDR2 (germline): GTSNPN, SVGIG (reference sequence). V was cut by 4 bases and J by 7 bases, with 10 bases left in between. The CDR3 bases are TGTGCCTGGAAGGGGGGGAGTGAAAAACTGTTTTTT. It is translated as CAWKGGSEKLFF.

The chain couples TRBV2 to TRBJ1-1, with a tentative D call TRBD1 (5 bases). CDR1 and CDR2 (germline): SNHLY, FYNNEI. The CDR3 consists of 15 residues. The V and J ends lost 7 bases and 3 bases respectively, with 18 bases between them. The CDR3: CASTRDWAGDTEAFF. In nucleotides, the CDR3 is TGTGCCAGCACTCGGGACTGGGCAGGTGACACTGAAGCTTTCTTT.

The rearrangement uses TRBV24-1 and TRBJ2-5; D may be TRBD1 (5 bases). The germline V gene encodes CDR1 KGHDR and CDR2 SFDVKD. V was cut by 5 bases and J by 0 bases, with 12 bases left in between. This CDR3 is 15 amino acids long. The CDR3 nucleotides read TGTGCCACCAGTGGGGCAGGGATGTACCAAGAGACCCAGTACTTC. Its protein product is CATSGAGMYQETQYF.

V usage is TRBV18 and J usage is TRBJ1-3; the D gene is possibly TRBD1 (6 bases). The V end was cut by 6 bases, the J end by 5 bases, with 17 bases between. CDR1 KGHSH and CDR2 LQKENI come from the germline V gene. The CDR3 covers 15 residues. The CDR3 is CASSPGTSERNTIYF. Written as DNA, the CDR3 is TGTGCCAGCTCGCCAGGGACATCCGAGAGAAACACCATATATTTT.

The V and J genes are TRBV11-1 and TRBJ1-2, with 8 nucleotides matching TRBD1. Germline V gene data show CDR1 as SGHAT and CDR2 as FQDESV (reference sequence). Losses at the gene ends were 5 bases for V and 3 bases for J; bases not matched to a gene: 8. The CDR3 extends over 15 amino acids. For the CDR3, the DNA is TGTGCCAGCAGCCGCATACAGGGGGTGGACTATGGCTACACCTTC. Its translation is CASSRIQGVDYGYTF.

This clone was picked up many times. This CDR3 is CAAGPGYTF. Here the CDR3 DNA reads TGTGCAGCAGGGCCTGGCTACACCTTC. The gene calls are TRBV19 and TRBJ1-2, with a possible D match to TRBD1 (5 bases). This CDR3 is 9 amino acids long. The germline CDR1 and CDR2 sequences are LNHDA and SQIVND (reference sequence).